This passage covers 10 T cell receptor beta chains from one sample sequenced in a study of blood T cell repertoires in COVID-19. Libraries were prepared by immunoSEQ multiplex PCR; TCRdb keeps only in-frame clonotypes and omits some of them. Here the sample spans around 83,000 clones, more than 75% being singletons. Source material: peripheral blood. Every receptor here comes from an elderly man with active or convalescent COVID-19.

V usage is TRBV24-1 and J usage is TRBJ1-5, with 7 bases aligning to TRBD1. The CDR3 runs 12 residues. Per the germline V gene, CDR1 is KGHDR and CDR2 is SFDVKD. V shed 10 bases and J 1 base; nucleotides not matched to a gene: 0. CDR3 in amino acids: CATQGSNQPQHF. The CDR3 coding sequence is TGTGCCACACAGGGGAGCAATCAGCCCCAGCATTTT.

V usage is TRBV19 and J usage is TRBJ2-3, with D possibly being TRBD2 (5 bases). The germline V gene has CDR1 LNHDA and CDR2 SQIVND (reference sequence). Trimming left V 5 bases short and J 0 bases short, with 9 bases between. The CDR3 covers 14 residues. The DNA for the CDR3 is TGTGCCAGTAGTCTAGCCGGGAGCACAGATACGCAGTATTTT. It is translated as CASSLAGSTDTQYF. Full variable domain (remainder filled in from reference TRBV19 and TRBJ2-3): DGGITQSPKYLFRKEGQNVTLSCEQNLNHDAMYWYRQDPGQGLRLIYYSQIVNDFQKGDIAEGYSVSREKKESFPLTVTSAQKNPTAFYLCASSLAGSTDTQYFGPGTRLTVL.

This chain connects TRBV7-2 to TRBJ1-5; tentatively, D is TRBD1 (6 bases). Trimming stripped 2 bases from V and 4 bases from J, with 12 bases between. The V gene's germline CDR1 is SGHTA and CDR2 FQGNSA. This CDR3 spans 15 amino acids. CDR3 nucleotide sequence: TGTGCCAGCAGCTTAAGGGGGGGGCGAAATCAGCCCCAGCATTTT. Its protein is CASSLRGGRNQPQHF.

There are a few counts of this clone. This chain uses TRBV19 with TRBJ1-2; a possible D gene is TRBD1 (5 bases). V gave up 3 bases and J gave up 0 bases, with 14 bases separating them. Germline CDR1 LNHDA, CDR2 SQIVND (reference sequence). This CDR3 contains 16 residues. The CDR3 protein is CASSMGGDQANYGYTF. CDR3 nucleotides: TGTGCCAGTAGTATGGGAGGGGACCAAGCTAACTATGGCTACACCTTC.

V gene TRBV2 combines with J gene TRBJ2-2; the D gene is possibly TRBD2 (6 bases). V dropped 7 bases and J dropped 5 bases, with 11 bases sitting between them. The CDR3 totals 13 residues. Germline V gene sequence: CDR1 SNHLY, CDR2 FYNNEI. The CDR3 DNA is TGTGCCAGCACCTTGAGCGGGACCGGGGAGCTGTTTTTT. Its translation is CASTLSGTGELFF.

The rearrangement joins TRBV5-1 to TRBJ1-2; D might be TRBD1 (6 bases). Trimming took off 0 bases at V and 7 bases at J, with 19 bases between the two ends. The CDR3 has 16 residues. Germline loops: CDR1 SGHRS, CDR2 YFSETQ. The CDR3 nucleotides read TGCGCCAGCAGCTTGGCCACAGGGTTCCCTCACGCTGGCTACACCTTC. Its translation is CASSLATGFPHAGYTF.

The chain joins TRBV28 to TRBJ1-2; D unresolved. The CDR3 consists of 12 residues. Trimming took off 2 bases at V and 8 bases at J, with 9 bases between the two ends. The germline CDR1 and CDR2 sequences are MDHEN and SYDVKM. The CDR3 DNA reads as TGTGCCAGCAGTTTAATCGGTGTAGGCTACACCTTC. The encoded protein is CASSLIGVGYTF.

The V call is TRBV18, the J call TRBJ1-1; no clear D. The germline V and J ends were trimmed by 3 bases and 6 bases, with 17 bases remaining between them. Germline V lookup: CDR1 KGHSH, CDR2 LQKENI. The CDR3 runs 15 residues. CDR3 DNA sequence: TGTGCCAGCTCACCGGACTTTTCGTTTTCGTCTGAAGCTTTCTTT. Its protein product is CASSPDFSFSSEAFF. Drawing the rest from reference TRBV18 and TRBJ1-1, the complete variable domain is NAGVMQNPRHLVRRRGQEARLRCSPMKGHSHVYWYRQLPEEGLKFMVYLQKENIIDESGMPKERFSAEFPKEGPSILRIQQVVRGDSAAYFCASSPDFSFSSEAFFGQGTRLTVV.

The chain employs TRBV4-1 and TRBJ2-3; 13 positions agree with TRBD2. CDR1 MGHRA and CDR2 YSYEKL come from the germline V gene. Trimming at V came to 3 bases and at J to 4 bases, leaving 10 bases not matched to a gene. CDR3 length: 18 amino acids. In DNA form, the CDR3 reads TGCGCCAGCAGCCACGGACGTACTAGCGGGGGGGCCCCAGATACGCAGTATTTT. Protein: CASSHGRTSGGAPDTQYF.

V and J are TRBV5-1 and TRBJ1-5, with 7 bases that match TRBD1. Losses at the gene ends were 4 bases for V and 3 bases for J; bases not matched to a gene: 4. The CDR3 has 14 residues. Germline V gives CDR1 SGHRS, CDR2 YFSETQ. CDR3 DNA: TGCGCCAGCAGCGTGGGGACAGTCAATCAGCCCCAGCATTTT. Encoded protein: CASSVGTVNQPQHF.